The clone carrying this TCR beta chain was picked up a small number of times. With 2 bases removed from V and 5 bases from J, the gap between germline ends came to 7 bases. Germline CDR1 reads LNHNV; CDR2 reads YYDKDF (reference sequence). This CDR3 has 13 amino acids. TCR cDNA received a 3' ligated oligonucleotide that carried a UMI. Amplification of ligated cDNA took four PCR rounds with SP2 and nested alpha and beta constant primers. TCRdb re-analysed the 5' RACE reads in MiXCR, keeping a single row per CDR3 protein. In the table there are over 50,000 distinct CDR3 sequences, under 10% of which are singletons. This entry is derived from a study of naive and memory T cell subsets.

The chain recombines TRBV15 with TRBJ2-1; D unresolved. The sequence was obtained from a female donor in good health. The CDR3 bases are TGTGCCACCAGCAGAATAATCCACAATGAGCAGTTCTTC. Amino acids: CATSRIIHNEQFF.